This passage covers 5 T cell receptor beta chains from one sample sequenced in a study of CD8 T cells in ankylosing spondylitis. TCRdb reprocessed the 5' RACE reads with MiXCR, giving one entry per CDR3 protein. The top ten hold roughly 29% of the sample, which has 180,000 or so distinct CDR3 sequences, more than 9% seen once. Material: blood, either unsorted or a sorted T cell fraction (not recorded which). The origin of the receptors is a male donor with ankylosing spondylitis or in good health (not recorded which).

This clonotype was recorded at least ten times. The rearrangement joins TRBV29-1 to TRBJ2-2; D not certain. The germline CDR1 and CDR2 sequences are SQVTM and ANQGSEA. Deletions cut 3 bases from V and 7 bases from J, with 15 bases between. This CDR3 spans 14 amino acids. DNA for the CDR3: TGCAGCGTTGAGTCTAGACGGAGTCACGGGGAGCTGTTTTTT. This translates into CSVESRRSHGELFF.

This clonotype was found many times. The gene calls are TRBV4-1 and TRBJ1-2; TRBD1 is a possible D gene (5 bases). This CDR3 has 15 amino acids. V was clipped by 2 bases and J by 4 bases, with 14 bases between them. Germline V gives CDR1 MGHRA, CDR2 YSYEKL. DNA for the CDR3: TGCGCCAGCAGCCAAACCGGGACCGGGGCCTATGGCTACACCTTC. It is translated as CASSQTGTGAYGYTF.

This clonotype has ten or more counts. The junction does not match germline at one end; this may be a read error. The chain couples TRBV10-3 to TRBJ1-1; D is ambiguous. CDR3 size: 14 residues. Germline CDR1 and CDR2: ENHRY and SYGVKD. The CDR3 bases are TGTGCCATCAGTGTGGACGGTATGAAAGGTGAATCTTTCTTT. Translating it yields CAISVDGMKGESFF.

Ten or more counts support this clonotype. The J gene is TRBJ2-7, the V gene TRBV6-1; D may be TRBD1 (7 bases). The CDR3 length is 15 residues. CDR1 MNHNS and CDR2 SASEGT come from the germline V gene. V lost 5 bases and J lost 7, with 21 bases in between. CDR3 in amino acids: CASSRNSEGAGEQYF. DNA for the CDR3: TGTGCCAGCAGTCGTAATAGTGAGGGGGCGGGAGAGCAGTACTTC.

The CDR3 loop reads CASSPEVGYEQYF. The CDR3 nucleotides read TGTGCCAGCAGCCCCGAGGTGGGCTACGAGCAGTACTTC. The rearrangement uses TRBV28 and TRBJ2-7; D is uncertain. Trimming shortened V by 6 bases and J by 3 bases, and 12 bases separated the two germline ends. The CDR3 length is 13 residues. Germline CDR1 reads MDHEN; CDR2 reads SYDVKM.